The rows below give T cell receptor beta chains drawn from one sample of a study of OX40 agonist ivuxolimab in advanced cancers. Libraries were prepared by immunoSEQ multiplex PCR; TCRdb keeps only in-frame clonotypes and omits some of them. The sample consists of over 20,000 clones, 80% to 90% of them appearing once. This specimen was CD4+ or CD8+ T cells sorted from blood, taken in a trial of the OX40 agonist ivuxolimab. These receptors came from an adult with an advanced solid tumor such as melanoma, head and neck, liver or kidney cancer. Both conserved end residues are part of each CDR3. Each record gives: J gene, D gene, V gene, clone size, CDR3 DNA, CDR3 protein. The D gene is left open where the match is weak. Expanded clones are given a class, and other clones once, few, many or no size at all.

TRBJ2-3,.,TRBV5-5,.,TGTGCCAGCAGCTTGGAGGGGGTCACAGATACGCAGTATTTT,CASSLEGVTDTQYF
TRBJ2-1,.,TRBV5-4,.,TGTGCCAGCAGCTTAGAGGACAATGAGCAGTTCTTC,CASSLEDNEQFF
TRBJ2-1,.,TRBV15,.,TGTGCCACCAGCAGAGATCGGCCAGCGGTTAATGAGCAGTTCTTC,CATSRDRPAVNEQFF
TRBJ1-2,TRBD1,TRBV15,once,TGTGCCACCAGCAGGGTTACCATGGACAGGGATTTTGGCTACACCTTC,CATSRVTMDRDFGYTF
TRBJ2-1,TRBD2,TRBV27,.,TGTGCCAGCAGTTTATTACGAGCGGGAATGTACAATGAGCAGTTCTTC,CASSLLRAGMYNEQFF
TRBJ1-1,.,TRBV7-9,.,TGTGCCAGCAGCTATGGACCCCGGGGCACTGAAGCTTTCTTT,CASSYGPRGTEAFF
TRBJ2-7,TRBD2,TRBV27,few,TGTGCCAGCAGTTTATTAGGCCTAGCGGACTCCTACGAGCAGTACTTC,CASSLLGLADSYEQYF
TRBJ2-3,.,TRBV19,.,TGTGCCAGTAGGGCTTGGGGCACAGATACGCAGTATTTT,CASRAWGTDTQYF
TRBJ2-7,.,TRBV7-2,.,TGTGCCAGCACTAGCTCCTACGAGCAGTACTTC,CASTSSYEQYF
TRBJ2-7,TRBD1,TRBV4-3,.,TGCGCCAGCAGCCGGCAAACAGGGGCGGCCCACGAGCAGTACTTC,CASSRQTGAAHEQYF
TRBJ2-1,TRBD1,TRBV19,.,TGTGCCAGTAGTATAATCGACAGGGGTGGATACAATGAGCAGTTCTTC,CASSIIDRGGYNEQFF
TRBJ2-1,TRBD2,TRBV19,.,TGTGCCAGTAGTACCCGTCGGACTAGCGGGAGTGATGAGCAGTTCTTC,CASSTRRTSGSDEQFF
TRBJ2-5,.,TRBV2,.,TGTGCCAGCAGTGAAAAGAGACACCTAGGAGAGACCCAGTACTTC,CASSEKRHLGETQYF
TRBJ2-4,.,TRBV28,.,TGTGCCAGCTGTGCCCGGGGGAAAAACATTCAGTACTTC,CASCARGKNIQYF
TRBJ2-7,.,TRBV7-9,.,TGTGCCAGCAGCTTAAGCAGTGCCTACGAGCAGTACTTC,CASSLSSAYEQYF
TRBJ2-1,TRBD2,TRBV6-6,.,TGTGCCAGCAGGTTAGCGGGGGGTGTTAATGAGCAGTTCTTC,CASRLAGGVNEQFF
TRBJ1-5,.,TRBV2,.,TGTGCCAGCAGTCTTGGGGGGGTTACGCAGCCCCAGCATTTT,CASSLGGVTQPQHF
TRBJ1-3,.,TRBV19,.,TGTGCCAGTAGTATGAGAACACTAGCTGGAAACACCATATATTTT,CASSMRTLAGNTIYF
TRBJ2-7,.,TRBV6-5,.,TGTGCCACCCTACCTAGCTGGGGCCTAACCTACGAGCAGTACTTC,CATLPSWGLTYEQYF
TRBJ2-2,.,TRBV5-4,.,TGTGCCAGCAGCTTCCTTTTAGCGTCCGCCGGGGAGCTGTTTTTT,CASSFLLASAGELFF
TRBJ1-5,.,TRBV2,.,TGTGCCAGCAGTGGGAGCACAGGGCCATGGAATCAGCCCCAGCATTTT,CASSGSTGPWNQPQHF
TRBJ2-1,TRBD1,TRBV19,.,TGTGCCAGTAGTATAGATTGGACAGGGAACAATGAGCAGTTCTTC,CASSIDWTGNNEQFF
TRBJ1-1,TRBD1,TRBV2,.,TGTGCCAGCTGCGACAGGGCTCGGGAGACTTTCTTT,CASCDRARETFF
TRBJ1-6,.,TRBV30,.,TGTGCCTGGAGTGCCCTGGACGGGGAGAATTTACCCCTCCACTTT,CAWSALDGENLPLHF
TRBJ2-5,TRBD2,TRBV6-1,few,TGTGCCAGCAGTGAATCCGGACTAGCGGGCCAAGAGACCCAGTACTTC,CASSESGLAGQETQYF
TRBJ1-1,.,TRBV19,.,TGTGCCAGTAGTAGACCTTGGAGCATGAACACTGAAGCTTTCTTT,CASSRPWSMNTEAFF
TRBJ1-1,.,TRBV2,.,TGTGCCAGCATATTCGAGGGCATGAAGACTGAAGCTTTCTTT,CASIFEGMKTEAFF
TRBJ1-2,TRBD1,TRBV2,.,TGTGCCAGCAGCCCGACAGGGGGCAACTATGGCTACACCTTC,CASSPTGGNYGYTF
TRBJ2-7,.,TRBV4-1,.,TGCGCCAGCAGCCAAGATAGGAACAGGGTACTTCGCGAGCAGTACTTC,CASSQDRNRVLREQYF
TRBJ2-1,.,TRBV11-2,few,TGTGCCAGCAGCTTACAAGGGATAGGGTCTTACAATGAGCAGTTCTTC,CASSLQGIGSYNEQFF
TRBJ2-1,.,TRBV7-8,once,TGTGCCAGCAGCTTGTTAGCGGAGACCTACAATGAGCAGTTCTTC,CASSLLAETYNEQFF
TRBJ2-5,TRBD2,TRBV13,.,TGTGCCAGCAGCAAGGGACTAGCGGGCAAAGAGACCCAGTACTTC,CASSKGLAGKETQYF
TRBJ2-1,TRBD2,TRBV7-8,.,TGTGCCAGCAGCTTTCGGACTAGCGCCCTATACAATGAGCAGTTCTTC,CASSFRTSALYNEQFF
TRBJ2-7,TRBD2,TRBV28,once,TGTGCCAGCTCAAACCCCGGGGGGTCCTACGAGCAGTACTTC,CASSNPGGSYEQYF
TRBJ1-1,.,TRBV5-1,once,TGCGCCAGCAGCTTGTTCCGGGGTAGCACTGAAGCTTTCTTT,CASSLFRGSTEAFF
TRBJ1-3,.,TRBV7-8,.,TGTGCCAGCAGCTTAGGGGGCGGGGGCCCTGGAAACACCATATATTTT,CASSLGGGGPGNTIYF
TRBJ2-2,.,TRBV2,.,TGTGCCAGCAGTCAGGGCAGGGACCGAGCGAACACCGGGGAGCTGTTTTTT,CASSQGRDRANTGELFF
TRBJ2-3,.,TRBV7-8,.,TGTGCCAGCAGCGGAGCGGGACATAGCACAGATACGCAGTATTTT,CASSGAGHSTDTQYF
TRBJ2-7,.,TRBV5-8,.,TGTGCCAGCAGCTTAGTAGGCGGGAACGACTACGAGCAGTACTTC,CASSLVGGNDYEQYF
TRBJ2-2,.,TRBV18,.,TGTGCCAGCTCACCAGCCATGGACAGTACCAACACCGGGGAGCTGTTTTTT,CASSPAMDSTNTGELFF
TRBJ2-7,.,TRBV18,once,TGTGCCAGCTCACCACCTGGATGGGAAGCCTACGAGCAGTACTTC,CASSPPGWEAYEQYF
TRBJ2-7,TRBD1,TRBV5-4,.,TGTGCCAGCAGCTTGGGACAGGGCTCCTACGAGCAGTACTTC,CASSLGQGSYEQYF
TRBJ2-6,.,TRBV6-4,.,TGTGCCAGCAGTGACCGGGACAACTCTGGGGCCAACGTCCTGACTTTC,CASSDRDNSGANVLTF
TRBJ1-2,TRBD1,TRBV29-1,.,TGCAGCGTGCCCGGGAGTATTGGGACAGCCTTATATGGCTACACCTTC,CSVPGSIGTALYGYTF
TRBJ2-1,TRBD2,TRBV29-1,.,TGCAGCGTTTACGGACTAGCGGCCTCCTACAATGAGCAGTTCTTC,CSVYGLAASYNEQFF
TRBJ2-2,TRBD1,TRBV10-3,.,TGTGCCATCAGCCTGACAGGGGTCGACACCGGGGAGCTGTTTTTT,CAISLTGVDTGELFF
TRBJ1-1,TRBD1,TRBV7-6,.,TGTGCCAGCAGCTTAAGGGGTGGGACAGGGGGCCTGAACACTGAAGCTTTCTTT,CASSLRGGTGGLNTEAFF
TRBJ2-1,.,TRBV2,.,TGTGCCAGCAGTGAAGGCAGGGGCGCGTACAATGAGCAGTTCTTC,CASSEGRGAYNEQFF
TRBJ2-3,.,TRBV10-2,.,TGCGCCAGCAGTCTGGGTGGAGCAGATACGCAGTATTTT,CASSLGGADTQYF
TRBJ2-7,.,TRBV5-6,.,TGTGCCAGCAGCCCTGGGGCGGGACTCTACGAGCAGTACTTC,CASSPGAGLYEQYF
TRBJ2-2,.,TRBV4-1,.,TGCGCCAGCAGCCCCGGGGGCCTGAACACCGGGGAGCTGTTTTTT,CASSPGGLNTGELFF
TRBJ2-5,.,TRBV19,.,TGTGCCAGTAGTATTTGGGGGAGTGGGGAGACCCAGTACTTC,CASSIWGSGETQYF
TRBJ2-7,TRBD1,TRBV6-1,.,TGTGCCAGCAGTGCCCCGGGACAGGGAGCTTACGAGCAGTACTTC,CASSAPGQGAYEQYF
TRBJ2-1,.,TRBV29-1,.,TGCAGCGTTGGACCATCTCTGGGGAATGAGCAGTTCTTC,CSVGPSLGNEQFF
TRBJ2-3,TRBD1,TRBV4-1,.,TGCGCCAGCAGCCAAGACCCTCCCGGGACAGGGACAGATACGCAGTATTTT,CASSQDPPGTGTDTQYF
TRBJ2-7,.,TRBV4-1,.,TGCGCCAGCAGCCAAGTCGGGTTAGCGAGCTCCTACGAGCAGTACTTC,CASSQVGLASSYEQYF
TRBJ1-1,.,TRBV7-3,.,TGTGCCAGCAGCTTAACAGGCAGGGGAGGGACTGAAGCTTTCTTT,CASSLTGRGGTEAFF
TRBJ2-7,.,TRBV6-5,.,TGTGCCAGCAGTTACAGAGGCGAGCAGTACTTC,CASSYRGEQYF
TRBJ1-1,.,TRBV6-1,.,TGTGCCAGCAGTGAAGAAAGGGGGGGGAACACTGAAGCTTTCTTT,CASSEERGGNTEAFF